Listed below are T cell receptor beta chains from one sample, sequenced in a study of cytomegalovirus exposure and HLA in healthy donors. Data came from immunoSEQ multiplex PCR; TCRdb stores just in-frame clones and leaves some out. The data hold over 100,000 clones, with approximately 95% observed a single time. The sequenced material came from PBMCs. These receptors were obtained from a woman in her late teens or twenties in good health and CMV-seronegative. The CDR3 runs from the conserved cysteine through the conserved F or W. Fields, in order: J gene, D gene, V gene, clone size, CDR3 DNA, CDR3 protein. The D gene is left open where the match is weak. Not all rows give a size; the values are once, few, many and, for expanded clones, a class.

J: TRBJ1-1; D: NA; V: TRBV27; size: NA; DNA: TGTGCCAGCAGTTTACTTTGGGGCGGCGGCACTGAAGCTTTCTTT; CDR3: CASSLLWGGGTEAFF
J: TRBJ2-7; D: NA; V: TRBV9; size: NA; DNA: TGTGCCAGCAGCGTAGGCCCAGCGGTTAGCTCCTACGAGCAGTACTTC; CDR3: CASSVGPAVSSYEQYF
J: TRBJ2-1; D: TRBD2; V: TRBV2; size: once; DNA: TGTGCCAGCAGTGCAATCAGCGGGGGATGGAATGAGCAGTTCTTC; CDR3: CASSAISGGWNEQFF
J: TRBJ1-2; D: NA; V: TRBV27; size: NA; DNA: TGTGCCAGCAGTTTATTGGGCTTATCTAACTATGGCTACACCTTC; CDR3: CASSLLGLSNYGYTF
J: TRBJ1-1; D: TRBD1; V: TRBV7-2; size: NA; DNA: TGTGCCAGCAGCTTCGGGACAGGGGGCAGGGGCACTGAAGCTTTCTTT; CDR3: CASSFGTGGRGTEAFF
J: TRBJ2-3; D: TRBD1; V: TRBV27; size: NA; DNA: TGTGCCAGCAGCCTACAGGGGGGTACGCAGTATTTT; CDR3: CASSLQGGTQYF
J: TRBJ2-1; D: TRBD2; V: TRBV6-1; size: NA; DNA: TGTGCCAGCAGCATTAGCGGGAGTAATGAGCAGTTCTTC; CDR3: CASSISGSNEQFF
J: TRBJ2-7; D: NA; V: TRBV7-8; size: NA; DNA: TGTGCCAGCAGCCGAGCCGGGGATGTCTACGAGCAGTACTTC; CDR3: CASSRAGDVYEQYF
J: TRBJ1-2; D: NA; V: TRBV28; size: NA; DNA: TGTGCCAGCAGTTTGGGGGCCGGAAACTATGGCTACACCTTC; CDR3: CASSLGAGNYGYTF
J: TRBJ1-3; D: TRBD1; V: TRBV7-2; size: once; DNA: TGTGCCAGCAGCCCGGACTCCGGGACAGGGGGGATCAGTGGAAACACCATATATTTT; CDR3: CASSPDSGTGGISGNTIYF
J: TRBJ1-2; D: NA; V: TRBV5-6; size: NA; DNA: TGTGCCAGCAGCCTATCGGGGGTTCAGACTTATGGCTACACCTTC; CDR3: CASSLSGVQTYGYTF
J: TRBJ2-7; D: TRBD1; V: TRBV5-1; size: NA; DNA: TGCGCCAGCCGACAGGGAAACTACGAGCAGTACTTC; CDR3: CASRQGNYEQYF
J: TRBJ1-4; D: TRBD1; V: TRBV11-2; size: once; DNA: TGTGCCAGCAGTAGACCCGCAGGACAGGGGAGGTCTTATGAAAAACTGTTTTTT; CDR3: CASSRPAGQGRSYEKLFF
J: TRBJ1-2; D: TRBD1; V: TRBV29-1; size: once; DNA: TGCAGCGTTGAACGGGACAGGGGTTCTGGCTACACCTTC; CDR3: CSVERDRGSGYTF
J: TRBJ1-1; D: TRBD1; V: TRBV5-1; size: once; DNA: TGCGCCAGCAGCTTGTCGCAGGGGGCCGACACTGAAGCTTTCTTT; CDR3: CASSLSQGADTEAFF
J: TRBJ2-5; D: TRBD2; V: TRBV27; size: NA; DNA: TGTGCCAGCAGCCACACTGTAGGCGGGAGGGAGACCCAGTACTTC; CDR3: CASSHTVGGRETQYF
J: TRBJ1-2; D: NA; V: TRBV4-3; size: NA; DNA: TGCGCCAGCAGCCAAGAAATTGCCAGGGTTAACTATGGCTACACCTTC; CDR3: CASSQEIARVNYGYTF
J: TRBJ2-1; D: NA; V: TRBV6-1; size: NA; DNA: TGTGCCAGCAGTGAAGCCGGGTCGCACCGGGGGGAGCAGTTCTTC; CDR3: CASSEAGSHRGEQFF
J: TRBJ1-2; D: NA; V: TRBV10-3; size: NA; DNA: TGTGCCATCAGTGAGTCGAGTGGTGGCTACACCTTC; CDR3: CAISESSGGYTF
J: TRBJ1-1; D: TRBD1; V: TRBV7-9; size: NA; DNA: TGTGCCAGCAGCCCCGACAGGGGGAACACTGAAGCTTTCTTT; CDR3: CASSPDRGNTEAFF
J: TRBJ2-5; D: TRBD2; V: TRBV5-1; size: NA; DNA: TGCGCCAGCGCGCTTCGCAAGGGACTAGCGGGGGTAGAGACCCAGTACTTC; CDR3: CASALRKGLAGVETQYF
J: TRBJ2-1; D: NA; V: TRBV27; size: NA; DNA: TGTGCCAGCAGTGTGGCAAGAGAGCAGTTCTTC; CDR3: CASSVAREQFF
J: TRBJ1-1; D: TRBD1; V: TRBV4-1; size: NA; DNA: TGCGCTGCGGGTCAGGGGGGATACATGGGCGACACTGAAGCTTTCTTT; CDR3: CAAGQGGYMGDTEAFF
J: TRBJ1-4; D: TRBD1; V: TRBV5-6; size: NA; DNA: TGTGCCAGCAGCCAACTGGGACAGACGAATGAAAAACTGTTTTTT; CDR3: CASSQLGQTNEKLFF
J: TRBJ2-2; D: TRBD1; V: TRBV7-8; size: NA; DNA: TGTGCCAGCAGCACAACAGGGGGCGGAATGGCCGGGGAGCTGTTTTTT; CDR3: CASSTTGGGMAGELFF